This record concerns one TCR beta chain sequence. This sample stems from a study of blood T cells in healthy people across ages. Per germline, CDR1 DFQATT and CDR2 SNEGSKA (reference sequence). The CDR3 sequence is 15 residues long. The V and J ends lost 3 bases and 4 bases, in that order; junction bases with no gene match: 8. Through a sample-barcoded 5' primer and a J-beta primer mix, a second PCR was run for roughly 6 to 12 cycles. TCRdb re-called the 5' RACE reads through MiXCR, storing one row per CDR3 protein. The top ten clones hold about an eighth of a sample with some 880,000 distinct CDR3 sequences, 35% to 40% of them seen once.

The sequence was obtained from a man aged 18 to 30 in good health. V gene TRBV20-1 combines with J gene TRBJ2-1; 8 positions match TRBD2. Material: blood. CDR3 protein: CSARAASGGYNEQFF. CDR3 in DNA: TGCAGTGCTAGGGCCGCGAGCGGGGGATACAATGAGCAGTTCTTC.